This TCR beta chain was sequenced in a study of blood T cell repertoires in COVID-19. Turning to the study itself: PBMCs, B-cell-depleted T cells, or T cells provided the cDNA or gDNA that made up the material.

Per the original methods: Reference gene primer amplification gave nucleated cell count estimates. The data were produced by immunoSEQ multiplex PCR, yet TCRdb's version contains in-frame clones alone and is incomplete. V, J and clone size are those of that table, while D and trimming were read from the DNA. The sample carries some 200,000 clones, about 90% recorded once. This TCR was sampled from a man aged 30 to 45 with acute or convalescent COVID-19. The sequenced sample consisted of peripheral blood.

The DNA of the CDR3 is TGTGCCTGGAGTCCCCCGTCACAGGTGGTGTTTTTT. Its protein product is CAWSPPSQVVFF. V is TRBV30 and J is TRBJ1-4, with D possibly TRBD1 on 5 matching bases. The V and J ends lost 2 bases and 15 bases respectively, with 16 bases between them. Germline V gene data show CDR1 as GTSNPN and CDR2 as SVGIG (reference sequence). This CDR3 has 12 residues.